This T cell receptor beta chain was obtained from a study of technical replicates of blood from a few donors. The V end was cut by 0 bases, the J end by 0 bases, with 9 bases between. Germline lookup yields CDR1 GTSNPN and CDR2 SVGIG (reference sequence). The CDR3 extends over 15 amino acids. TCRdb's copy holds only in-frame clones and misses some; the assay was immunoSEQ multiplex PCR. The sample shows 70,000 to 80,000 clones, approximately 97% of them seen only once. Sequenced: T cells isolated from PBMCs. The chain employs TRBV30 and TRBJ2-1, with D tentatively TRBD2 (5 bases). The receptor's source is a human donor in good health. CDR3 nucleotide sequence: TGTGCCTGGAGTGTTGGTCGGGGCTCCTACAATGAGCAGTTCTTC. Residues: CAWSVGRGSYNEQFF.